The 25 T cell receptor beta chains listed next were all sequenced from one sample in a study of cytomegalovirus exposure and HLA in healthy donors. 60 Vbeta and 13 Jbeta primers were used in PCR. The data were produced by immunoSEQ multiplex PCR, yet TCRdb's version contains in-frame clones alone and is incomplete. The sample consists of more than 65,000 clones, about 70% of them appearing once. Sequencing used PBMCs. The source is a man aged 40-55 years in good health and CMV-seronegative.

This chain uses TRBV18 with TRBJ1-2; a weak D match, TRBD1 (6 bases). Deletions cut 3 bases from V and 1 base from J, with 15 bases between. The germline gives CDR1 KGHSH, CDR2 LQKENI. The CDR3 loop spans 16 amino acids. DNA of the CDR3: TGTGCCAGCTCACCCCGACAGGAGCCCTTTAACTATGGCTACACCTTC. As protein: CASSPRQEPFNYGYTF.

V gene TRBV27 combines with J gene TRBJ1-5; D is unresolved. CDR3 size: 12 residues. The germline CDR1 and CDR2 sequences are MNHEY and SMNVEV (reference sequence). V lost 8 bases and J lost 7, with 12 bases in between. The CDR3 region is CASPRRYQPQHF. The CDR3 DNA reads TGTGCCAGCCCCCGGAGGTACCAGCCCCAGCATTTT.

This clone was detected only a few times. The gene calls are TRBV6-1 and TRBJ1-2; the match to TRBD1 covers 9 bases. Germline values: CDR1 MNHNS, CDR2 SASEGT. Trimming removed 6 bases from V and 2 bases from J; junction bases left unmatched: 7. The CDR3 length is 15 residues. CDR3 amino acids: CASRFRQGENYGYTF. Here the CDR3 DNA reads TGTGCCAGCAGGTTCCGACAGGGGGAAAACTATGGCTACACCTTC.

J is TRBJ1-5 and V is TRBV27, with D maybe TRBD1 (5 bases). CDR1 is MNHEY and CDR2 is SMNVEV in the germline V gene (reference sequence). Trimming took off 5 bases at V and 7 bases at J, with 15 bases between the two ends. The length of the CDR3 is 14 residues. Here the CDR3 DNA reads TGTGCCAGCAGTCCACGGGGGGGGATGCAGCCCCAGCATTTT. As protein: CASSPRGGMQPQHF.

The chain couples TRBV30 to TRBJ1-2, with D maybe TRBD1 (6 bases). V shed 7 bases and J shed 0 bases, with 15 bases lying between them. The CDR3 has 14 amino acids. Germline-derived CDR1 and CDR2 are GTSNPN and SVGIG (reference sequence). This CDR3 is CASIVKGANYGYTF. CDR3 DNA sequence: TGTGCCTCAATAGTGAAGGGGGCTAACTATGGCTACACCTTC.

The CDR3: CASRANSNQPQHF. Written as DNA, the CDR3 is TGCGCCAGCAGGGCCAATAGCAATCAGCCCCAGCATTTT. The chain uses TRBV10-2 and TRBJ1-5; D not resolved. Germline V CDR1 and CDR2: WSHSY, SAAADI. V lost 6 bases, J lost 0 bases, and 6 bases lay in between. This CDR3 contains 13 residues.

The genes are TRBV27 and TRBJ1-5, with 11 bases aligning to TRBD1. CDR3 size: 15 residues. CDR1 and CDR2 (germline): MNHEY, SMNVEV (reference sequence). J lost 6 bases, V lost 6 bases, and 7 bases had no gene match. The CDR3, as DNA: TGTGCCAGCAGGGGGACAGGGGGTGATGTTCAGCCCCAGCATTTT. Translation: CASRGTGGDVQPQHF.

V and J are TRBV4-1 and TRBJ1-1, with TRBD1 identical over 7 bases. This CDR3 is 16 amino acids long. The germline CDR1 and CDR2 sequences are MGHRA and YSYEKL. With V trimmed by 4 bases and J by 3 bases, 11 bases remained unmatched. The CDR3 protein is CASSPARTTGDTEAFF. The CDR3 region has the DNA TGCGCCAGCAGCCCGGCTAGGACCACAGGGGACACTGAAGCTTTCTTT.

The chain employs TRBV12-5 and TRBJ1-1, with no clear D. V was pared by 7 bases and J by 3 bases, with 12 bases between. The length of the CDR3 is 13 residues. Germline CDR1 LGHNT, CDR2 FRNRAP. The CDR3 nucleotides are TGTGCTAGTGCTCAACATTTGTACACTGAAGCTTTCTTT. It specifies CASAQHLYTEAFF.

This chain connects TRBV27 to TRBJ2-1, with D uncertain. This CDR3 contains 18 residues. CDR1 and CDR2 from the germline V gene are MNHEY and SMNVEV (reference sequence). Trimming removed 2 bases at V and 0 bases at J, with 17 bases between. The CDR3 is CASSLSSAGLSSYNEQFF. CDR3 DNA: TGTGCCAGCAGTTTAAGCTCGGCAGGCTTGAGCTCCTACAATGAGCAGTTCTTC.

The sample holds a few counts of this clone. CDR3 in amino acids: CASSEYGELFF. The CDR3 DNA is TGTGCCAGCAGTGAATACGGGGAGCTGTTTTTT. The chain has TRBV6-1 and TRBJ2-2; D gene uncertain. V was shortened by 2 bases and J by 7 bases, with 2 bases between the two germline ends. CDR3 length: 11 residues. Germline CDR1 MNHNS, CDR2 SASEGT.

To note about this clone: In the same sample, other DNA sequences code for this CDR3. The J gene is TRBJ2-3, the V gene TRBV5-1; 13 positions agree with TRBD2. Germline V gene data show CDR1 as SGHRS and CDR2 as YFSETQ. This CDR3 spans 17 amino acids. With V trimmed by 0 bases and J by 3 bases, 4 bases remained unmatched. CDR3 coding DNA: TGCGCCAGCAGCTTGGGACTAGCGGGGGGACTGACAGATACGCAGTATTTT. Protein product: CASSLGLAGGLTDTQYF.

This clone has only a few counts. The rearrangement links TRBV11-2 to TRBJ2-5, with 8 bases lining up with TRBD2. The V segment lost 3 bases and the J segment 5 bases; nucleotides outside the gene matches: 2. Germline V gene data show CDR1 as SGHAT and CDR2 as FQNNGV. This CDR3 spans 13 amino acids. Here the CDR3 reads CASSLRGVETQYF. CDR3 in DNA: TGTGCCAGCAGCTTGCGGGGGGTGGAGACCCAGTACTTC.

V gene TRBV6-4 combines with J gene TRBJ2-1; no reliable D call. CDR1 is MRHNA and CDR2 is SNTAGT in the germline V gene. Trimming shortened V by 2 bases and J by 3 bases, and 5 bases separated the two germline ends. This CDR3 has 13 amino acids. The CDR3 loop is CASSDDNYNEQFF. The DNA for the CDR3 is TGTGCCAGCAGTGACGACAACTACAATGAGCAGTTCTTC.

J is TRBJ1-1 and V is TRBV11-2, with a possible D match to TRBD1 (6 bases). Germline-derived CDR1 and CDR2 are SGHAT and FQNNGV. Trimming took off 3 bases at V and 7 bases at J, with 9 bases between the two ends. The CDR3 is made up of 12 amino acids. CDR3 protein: CASSFPRGEAFF. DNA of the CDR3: TGTGCCAGCAGCTTCCCCAGGGGTGAAGCTTTCTTT.

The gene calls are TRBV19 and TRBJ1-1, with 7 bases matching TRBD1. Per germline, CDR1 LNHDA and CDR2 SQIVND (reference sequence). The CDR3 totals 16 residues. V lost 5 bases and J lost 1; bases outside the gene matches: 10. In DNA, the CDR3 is TGTGCCAGTAGTGTCCTACAGGGGACAAGGAACACTGAAGCTTTCTTT. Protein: CASSVLQGTRNTEAFF.

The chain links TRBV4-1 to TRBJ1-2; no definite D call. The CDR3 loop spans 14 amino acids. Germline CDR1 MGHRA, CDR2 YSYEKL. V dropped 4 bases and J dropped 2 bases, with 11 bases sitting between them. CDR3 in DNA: TGCGCCAGCAGCCTGGCGGTGGAAAACTATGGCTACACCTTC. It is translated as CASSLAVENYGYTF.

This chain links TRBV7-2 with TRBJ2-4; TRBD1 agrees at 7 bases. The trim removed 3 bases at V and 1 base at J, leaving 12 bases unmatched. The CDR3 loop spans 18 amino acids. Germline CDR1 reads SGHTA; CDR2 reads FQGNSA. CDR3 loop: CASSFDRALGAAKNIQYF. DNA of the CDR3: TGTGCCAGCAGCTTCGACAGGGCACTGGGCGCGGCCAAAAACATTCAGTACTTC.

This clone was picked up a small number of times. The CDR3, as DNA: TGTGCCAGCAGGTCACCGGGACTGCGAGGCACTGAAGCTTTCTTT. This gives the protein CASRSPGLRGTEAFF. The rearrangement uses TRBV28 and TRBJ1-1; a possible D gene is TRBD1 (5 bases). CDR1 and CDR2 (germline): MDHEN, SYDVKM. The CDR3 sequence is 15 residues long. Trimming stripped 6 bases from V and 4 bases from J, with 18 bases between.

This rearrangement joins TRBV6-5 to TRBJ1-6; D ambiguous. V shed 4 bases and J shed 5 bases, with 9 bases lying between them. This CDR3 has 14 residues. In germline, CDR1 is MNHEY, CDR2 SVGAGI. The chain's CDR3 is CASSWEGNNSPLHF. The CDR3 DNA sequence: TGTGCCAGCAGTTGGGAGGGAAATAATTCACCCCTCCACTTT.

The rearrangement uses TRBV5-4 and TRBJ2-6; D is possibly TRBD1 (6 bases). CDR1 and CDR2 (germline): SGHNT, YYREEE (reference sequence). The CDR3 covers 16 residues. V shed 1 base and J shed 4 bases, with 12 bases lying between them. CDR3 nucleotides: TGTGCCAGCAGCTTGTTCGCAGGGGCCGGGGCCAACGTCCTGACTTTC. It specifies CASSLFAGAGANVLTF.

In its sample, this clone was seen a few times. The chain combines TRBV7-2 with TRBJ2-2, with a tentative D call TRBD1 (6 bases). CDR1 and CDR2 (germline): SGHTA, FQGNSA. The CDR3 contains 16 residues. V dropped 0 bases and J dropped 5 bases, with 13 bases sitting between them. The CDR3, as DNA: TGTGCCAGCAGCTTAGCGGGGCAGGGGCGTACCGGGGAGCTGTTTTTT. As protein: CASSLAGQGRTGELFF.

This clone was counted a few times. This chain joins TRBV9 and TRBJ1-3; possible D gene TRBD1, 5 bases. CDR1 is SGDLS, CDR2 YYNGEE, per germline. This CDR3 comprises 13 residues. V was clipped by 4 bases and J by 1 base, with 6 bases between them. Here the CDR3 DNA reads TGTGCCAGCAGCAAGGGGTCTGGAAACACCATATATTTT. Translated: CASSKGSGNTIYF.

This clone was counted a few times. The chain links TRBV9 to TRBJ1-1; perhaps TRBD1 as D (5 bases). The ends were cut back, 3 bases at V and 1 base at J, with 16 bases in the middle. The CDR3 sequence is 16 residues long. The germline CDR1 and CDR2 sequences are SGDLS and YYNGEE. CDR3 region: CASSAFLAGPNTEAFF. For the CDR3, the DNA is TGTGCCAGCAGCGCCTTCCTCGCGGGACCGAACACTGAAGCTTTCTTT.

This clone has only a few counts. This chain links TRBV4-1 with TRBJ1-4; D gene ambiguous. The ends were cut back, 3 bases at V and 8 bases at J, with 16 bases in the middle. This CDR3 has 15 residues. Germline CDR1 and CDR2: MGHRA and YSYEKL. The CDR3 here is CASSHRGAGEEKLFF. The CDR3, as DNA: TGCGCCAGCAGCCATAGAGGTGCGGGTGAAGAAAAACTGTTTTTT.